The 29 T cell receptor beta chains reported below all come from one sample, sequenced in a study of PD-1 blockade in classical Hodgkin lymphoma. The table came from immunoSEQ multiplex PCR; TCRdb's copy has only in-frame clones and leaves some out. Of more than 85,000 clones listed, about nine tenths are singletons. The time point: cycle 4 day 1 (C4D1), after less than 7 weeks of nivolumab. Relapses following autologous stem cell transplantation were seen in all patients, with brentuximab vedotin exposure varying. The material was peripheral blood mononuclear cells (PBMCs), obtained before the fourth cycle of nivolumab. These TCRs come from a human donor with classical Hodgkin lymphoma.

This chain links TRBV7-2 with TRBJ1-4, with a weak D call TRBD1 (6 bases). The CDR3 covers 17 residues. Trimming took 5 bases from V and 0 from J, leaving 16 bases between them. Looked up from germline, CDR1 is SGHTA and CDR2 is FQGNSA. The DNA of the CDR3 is TGTGCCAGCAGCCCCGGGGGGGACACAACAACTAATGAAAAACTGTTTTTT. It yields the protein CASSPGGDTTTNEKLFF.

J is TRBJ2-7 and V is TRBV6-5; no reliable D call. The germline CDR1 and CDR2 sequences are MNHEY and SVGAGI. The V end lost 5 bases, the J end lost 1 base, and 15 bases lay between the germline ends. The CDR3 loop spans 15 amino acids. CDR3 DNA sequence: TGTGCCAGCAGTAATAAGGGCCTCATTTCCTACGAGCAGTACTTC. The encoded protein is CASSNKGLISYEQYF.

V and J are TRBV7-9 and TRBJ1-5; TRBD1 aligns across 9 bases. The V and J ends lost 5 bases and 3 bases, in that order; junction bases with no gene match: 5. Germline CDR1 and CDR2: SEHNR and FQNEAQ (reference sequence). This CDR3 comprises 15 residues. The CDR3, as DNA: TGTGCCAGCAGCCAAGGACAGGGGATCAATCAGCCCCAGCATTTT. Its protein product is CASSQGQGINQPQHF.

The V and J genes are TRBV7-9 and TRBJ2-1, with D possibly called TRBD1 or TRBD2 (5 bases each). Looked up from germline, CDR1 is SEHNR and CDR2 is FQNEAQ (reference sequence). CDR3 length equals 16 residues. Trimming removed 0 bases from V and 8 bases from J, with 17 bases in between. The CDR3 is CASSLAQTGPKDEQFF. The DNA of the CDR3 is TGTGCCAGCAGCTTAGCCCAGACGGGGCCCAAAGATGAGCAGTTCTTC.

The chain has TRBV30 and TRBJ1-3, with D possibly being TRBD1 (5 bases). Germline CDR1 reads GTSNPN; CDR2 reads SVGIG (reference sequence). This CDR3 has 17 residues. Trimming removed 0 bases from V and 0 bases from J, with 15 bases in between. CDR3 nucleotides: TGTGCCTGGAGTGTCACTAGGACACCGAACTCTGGAAACACCATATATTTT. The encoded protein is CAWSVTRTPNSGNTIYF.

CDR3 in DNA: TGTGCCATCAGTGAGTCAACTAGCGGGAGTATCCACAATGAGCAGTTCTTC. Translation: CAISESTSGSIHNEQFF. The rearrangement links TRBV10-3 to TRBJ2-1, with TRBD2 identical over 11 bases. This CDR3 has 17 amino acids. With 0 bases clipped from V and 5 bases from J, the junction kept 6 bases outside the gene matches. CDR1 and CDR2 (germline): ENHRY, SYGVKD.

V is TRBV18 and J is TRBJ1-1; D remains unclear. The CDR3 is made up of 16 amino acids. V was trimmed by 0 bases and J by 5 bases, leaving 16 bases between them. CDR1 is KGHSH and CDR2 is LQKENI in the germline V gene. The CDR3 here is CASSPPKRRGRTEAFF. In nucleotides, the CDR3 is TGTGCCAGCTCACCACCAAAACGGAGAGGGCGGACTGAAGCTTTCTTT.

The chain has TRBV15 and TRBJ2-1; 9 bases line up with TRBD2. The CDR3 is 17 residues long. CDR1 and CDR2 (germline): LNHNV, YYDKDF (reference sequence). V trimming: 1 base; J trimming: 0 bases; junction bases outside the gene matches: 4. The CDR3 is CATSRVAGVSSYNEQFF. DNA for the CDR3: TGTGCCACCAGCAGAGTAGCGGGAGTATCCTCCTACAATGAGCAGTTCTTC.

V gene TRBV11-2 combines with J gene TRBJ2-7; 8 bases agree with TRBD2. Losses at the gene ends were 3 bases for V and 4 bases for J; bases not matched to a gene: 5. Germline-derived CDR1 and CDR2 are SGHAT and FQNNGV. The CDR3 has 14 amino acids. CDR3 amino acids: CASSLGGLVYEQYF. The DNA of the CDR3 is TGTGCCAGCAGCTTGGGGGGACTAGTATACGAGCAGTACTTC.

CDR3 bases: TGTGCCAGCAGTTTATCATGGGGGGCTATCACTGAAGCTTTCTTT. Encoded protein: CASSLSWGAITEAFF. The gene calls are TRBV27 and TRBJ1-1, with a possible D match to TRBD1 (6 bases). The germline gives CDR1 MNHEY, CDR2 SMNVEV (reference sequence). The CDR3 is 15 residues long. Trimming took off 0 bases at V and 4 bases at J, with 12 bases between the two ends.

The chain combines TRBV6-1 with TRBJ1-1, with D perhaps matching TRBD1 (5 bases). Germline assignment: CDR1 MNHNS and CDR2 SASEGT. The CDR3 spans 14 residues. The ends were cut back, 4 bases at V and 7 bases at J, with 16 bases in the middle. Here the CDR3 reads CASSGGTSGGEAFF. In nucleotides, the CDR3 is TGTGCCAGCAGTGGCGGGACCTCCGGAGGTGAAGCTTTCTTT.

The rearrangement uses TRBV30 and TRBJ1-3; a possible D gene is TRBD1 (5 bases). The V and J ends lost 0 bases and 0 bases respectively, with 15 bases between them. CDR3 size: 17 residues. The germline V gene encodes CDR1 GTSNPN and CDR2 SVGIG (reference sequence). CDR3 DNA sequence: TGTGCCTGGAGTGTATGGGGGGGACTCCTCTCTGGAAACACCATATATTTT. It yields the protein CAWSVWGGLLSGNTIYF.

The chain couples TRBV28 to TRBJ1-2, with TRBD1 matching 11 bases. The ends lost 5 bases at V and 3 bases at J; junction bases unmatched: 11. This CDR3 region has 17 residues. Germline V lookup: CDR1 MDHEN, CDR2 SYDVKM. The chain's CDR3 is CASSIKHLDRGHYGYTF. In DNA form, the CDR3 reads TGTGCCAGCAGTATAAAACATTTGGACAGGGGGCACTATGGCTACACCTTC.

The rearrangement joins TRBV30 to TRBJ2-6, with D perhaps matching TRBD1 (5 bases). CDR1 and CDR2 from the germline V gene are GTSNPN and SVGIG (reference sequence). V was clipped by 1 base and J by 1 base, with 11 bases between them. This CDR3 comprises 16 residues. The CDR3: CAWSATPGSGANVLTF. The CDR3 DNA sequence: TGTGCCTGGAGTGCCACGCCAGGGTCTGGGGCCAACGTCCTGACTTTC.

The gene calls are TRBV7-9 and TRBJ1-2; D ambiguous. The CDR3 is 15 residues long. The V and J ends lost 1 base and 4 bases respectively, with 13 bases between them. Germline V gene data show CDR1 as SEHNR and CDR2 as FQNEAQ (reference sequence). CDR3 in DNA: TGTGCCAGCAGCTTAGATGGGGTTTTGAGCTATGGCTACACCTTC. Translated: CASSLDGVLSYGYTF.

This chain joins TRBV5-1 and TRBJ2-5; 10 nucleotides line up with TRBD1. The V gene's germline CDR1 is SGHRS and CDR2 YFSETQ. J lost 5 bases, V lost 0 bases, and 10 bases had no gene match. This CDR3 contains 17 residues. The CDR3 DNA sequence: TGCGCCAGCAGCTTGGCCACCGGGACAGGGGCTCGGGAGACCCAGTACTTC. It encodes CASSLATGTGARETQYF.

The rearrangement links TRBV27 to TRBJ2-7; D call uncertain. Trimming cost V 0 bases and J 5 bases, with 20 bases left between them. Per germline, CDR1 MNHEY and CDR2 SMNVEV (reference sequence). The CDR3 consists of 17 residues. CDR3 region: CASSLSGLDGEIDEQYF. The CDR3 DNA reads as TGTGCCAGCAGTTTATCAGGGCTTGACGGTGAAATAGACGAGCAGTACTTC.

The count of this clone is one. CDR3 residues: CASSADRGQGRQAFF. The CDR3 region has the DNA TGTGCCAGCAGCGCTGACAGGGGTCAAGGGCGCCAAGCTTTCTTT. V usage is TRBV9 and J usage is TRBJ1-1; 8 bases are shared with TRBD1. In germline, CDR1 is SGDLS, CDR2 YYNGEE. Germline trimming cut 3 bases from V and 9 bases from J; bases unmatched to any gene: 13. This CDR3 is 15 amino acids long. Full variable domain (missing parts from reference TRBV9 and TRBJ1-1): DSGVTQTPKHLITATGQRVTLRCSPRSGDLSVYWYQQSLDQGLQFLIQYYNGEERAKGNILERFSAQQFPDLHSELNLSSLELGDSALYFCASSADRGQGRQAFFGQGTRLTVV.

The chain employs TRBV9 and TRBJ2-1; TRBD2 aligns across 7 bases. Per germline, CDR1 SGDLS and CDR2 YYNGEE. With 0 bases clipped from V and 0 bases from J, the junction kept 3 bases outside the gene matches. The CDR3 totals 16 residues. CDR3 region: CASSVGGGASYNEQFF. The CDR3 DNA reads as TGTGCCAGCAGCGTAGGGGGGGGAGCCTCCTACAATGAGCAGTTCTTC.

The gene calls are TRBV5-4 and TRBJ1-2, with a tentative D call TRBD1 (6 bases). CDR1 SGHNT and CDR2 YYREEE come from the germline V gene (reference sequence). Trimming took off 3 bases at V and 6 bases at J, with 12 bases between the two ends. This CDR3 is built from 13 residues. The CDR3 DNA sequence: TGTGCCAGCAGCTCCAGACAGGCTCATGGCTACACCTTC. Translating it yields CASSSRQAHGYTF.

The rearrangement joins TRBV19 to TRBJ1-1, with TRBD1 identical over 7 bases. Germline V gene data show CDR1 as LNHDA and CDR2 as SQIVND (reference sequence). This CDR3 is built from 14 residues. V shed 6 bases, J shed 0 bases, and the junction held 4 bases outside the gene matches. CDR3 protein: CASRGDRMNTEAFF. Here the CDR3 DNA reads TGTGCCAGTAGAGGGGACAGAATGAACACTGAAGCTTTCTTT.

The CDR3 reads CASSGGTVSEKLFF. The DNA for the CDR3 is TGTGCCAGCAGTGGGGGGACAGTCAGTGAAAAACTGTTTTTT. The chain links TRBV2 to TRBJ1-4; TRBD1 matches at 7 bases. The V and J ends lost 4 bases and 7 bases, in that order; junction bases with no gene match: 6. This CDR3 spans 14 amino acids. CDR1 and CDR2 (germline): SNHLY, FYNNEI.

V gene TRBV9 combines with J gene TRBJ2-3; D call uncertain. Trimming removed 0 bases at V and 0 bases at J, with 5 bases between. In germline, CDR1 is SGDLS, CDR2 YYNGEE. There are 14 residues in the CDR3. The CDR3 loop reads CASSVAYSTDTQYF. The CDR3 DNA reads TGTGCCAGCAGCGTAGCGTACAGCACAGATACGCAGTATTTT. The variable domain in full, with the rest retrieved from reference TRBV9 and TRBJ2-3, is DSGVTQTPKHLITATGQRVTLRCSPRSGDLSVYWYQQSLDQGLQFLIQYYNGEERAKGNILERFSAQQFPDLHSELNLSSLELGDSALYFCASSVAYSTDTQYFGPGTRLTVL.

The CDR3 coding sequence is TGTGCCATCGGACAGGCAGGGATCTTAGGGGAGCTGTTTTTT. Amino acid sequence: CAIGQAGILGELFF. The chain is built from TRBV7-9 and TRBJ2-2, with 7 bases identical to TRBD1. The CDR3 has 14 residues. The junction had 13 bases not matched to a gene; V was cut back by 10 bases and J by 8 bases. Germline CDR1 and CDR2: SEHNR and FQNEAQ (reference sequence).

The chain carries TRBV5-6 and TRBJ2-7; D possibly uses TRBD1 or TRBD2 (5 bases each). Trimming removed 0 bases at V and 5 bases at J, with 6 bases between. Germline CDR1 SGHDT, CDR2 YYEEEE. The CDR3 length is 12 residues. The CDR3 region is CASSLGGHEQYF. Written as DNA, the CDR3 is TGTGCCAGCAGCTTGGGGGGACACGAGCAGTACTTC.

CDR3 region: CASSHTRLAGQETQYF. As DNA, the CDR3 is TGTGCCAGCAGCCACACACGACTAGCGGGTCAAGAGACCCAGTACTTC. This chain connects TRBV14 to TRBJ2-5; TRBD2 aligns across 10 bases. The ends lost 3 bases at V and 2 bases at J; junction bases unmatched: 6. The CDR3 contains 16 residues. From germline, CDR1 is SGHDN and CDR2 FVKESK.

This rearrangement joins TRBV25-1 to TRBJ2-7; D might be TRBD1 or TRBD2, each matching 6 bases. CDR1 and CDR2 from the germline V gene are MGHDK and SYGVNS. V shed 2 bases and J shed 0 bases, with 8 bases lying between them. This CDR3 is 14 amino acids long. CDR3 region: CASSERGVSYEQYF. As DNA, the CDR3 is TGTGCCAGCAGTGAAAGGGGGGTCTCCTACGAGCAGTACTTC.

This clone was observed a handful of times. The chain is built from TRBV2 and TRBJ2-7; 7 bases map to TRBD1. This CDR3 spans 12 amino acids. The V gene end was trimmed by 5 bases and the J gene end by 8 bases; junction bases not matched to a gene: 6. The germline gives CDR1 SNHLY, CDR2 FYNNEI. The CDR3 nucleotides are TGTGCCAGCAGTTTTAAGACAGGGAAGCAGTACTTC. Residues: CASSFKTGKQYF.

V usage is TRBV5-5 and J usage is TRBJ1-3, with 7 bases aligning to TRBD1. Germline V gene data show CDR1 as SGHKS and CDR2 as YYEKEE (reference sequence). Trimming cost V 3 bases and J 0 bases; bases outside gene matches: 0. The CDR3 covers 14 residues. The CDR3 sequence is CASSWDSSGNTIYF. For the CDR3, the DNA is TGTGCCAGCAGCTGGGACAGCTCTGGAAACACCATATATTTT.